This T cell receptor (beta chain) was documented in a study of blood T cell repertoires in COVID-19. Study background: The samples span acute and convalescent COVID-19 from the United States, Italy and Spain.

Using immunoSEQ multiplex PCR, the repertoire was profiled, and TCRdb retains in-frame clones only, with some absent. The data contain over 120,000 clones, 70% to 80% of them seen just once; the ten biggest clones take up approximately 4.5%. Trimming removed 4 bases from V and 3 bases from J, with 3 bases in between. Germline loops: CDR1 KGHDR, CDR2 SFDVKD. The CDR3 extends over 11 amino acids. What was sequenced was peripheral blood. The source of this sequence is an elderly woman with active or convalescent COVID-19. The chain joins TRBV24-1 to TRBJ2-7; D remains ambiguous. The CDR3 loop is CATSDSYEQYF. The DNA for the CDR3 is TGTGCCACCAGTGACAGCTACGAGCAGTACTTC.